The 23 T cell receptor beta chains in this list originate from one sample, sequenced in a study of blood T cell repertoires in COVID-19. TCRdb's copy holds only in-frame clones and misses some; the assay was immunoSEQ multiplex PCR. The sample yields under 300,000 clones, 88% seen once. The material sequenced was peripheral blood. The source of these receptors is a woman between 25 and 40 years old with acute or convalescent COVID-19.

V and J are TRBV7-8 and TRBJ2-1; 9 nucleotides align to TRBD1. The CDR3 totals 18 residues. J was trimmed by 8 bases and V by 1 base; bases with no gene match: 15. Germline V lookup: CDR1 SGHVS, CDR2 FQNEAQ. The CDR3 is CASSLVALGTGSAYEQFF. In DNA form, the CDR3 reads TGTGCCAGCAGCTTAGTGGCCCTCGGGACAGGGAGCGCGTATGAGCAGTTCTTC. The full variable domain, rest sourced from reference TRBV7-8 and TRBJ2-1, is GAGVSQSPRYKVAKRGQDVALRCDPISGHVSLFWYQQALGQGPEFLTYFQNEAQLDKSGLPSDRFFAERPEGSVSTLKIQRTQQEDSAVYLCASSLVALGTGSAYEQFFGPGTRLTVL.

This clone was detected a few times. The chain joins TRBV19 to TRBJ1-4; 7 bases are a match to TRBD1. J was trimmed by 5 bases and V by 10 bases; bases with no gene match: 16. From germline, CDR1 is LNHDA and CDR2 SQIVND (reference sequence). The CDR3 consists of 16 residues. Here the CDR3 DNA reads TGTGCCACCCAAGACCGGGACAGTCTGCCCAATGAAAAACTGTTTTTT. It is translated as CATQDRDSLPNEKLFF.

V gene TRBV6-4 combines with J gene TRBJ2-3; D call uncertain. Germline CDR1 reads MRHNA; CDR2 reads SNTAGT. Trimming removed 2 bases from V and 4 bases from J, with 7 bases in between. The CDR3 length is 13 residues. CDR3 region: CASSDDTSDTQYF. The CDR3 bases are TGTGCCAGCAGTGACGACACATCAGATACGCAGTATTTT.

The chain is built from TRBV14 and TRBJ2-7; TRBD2 aligns across 11 bases. Germline CDR1 SGHDN, CDR2 FVKESK. There are 16 residues in the CDR3. V was pared by 2 bases and J by 6 bases, with 9 bases of the junction left unmatched. The CDR3 loop reads CASSQLGTSGSLEQYF. Written as DNA, the CDR3 is TGTGCCAGCAGCCAACTTGGGACTAGCGGTTCTCTCGAGCAGTACTTC.

The CDR3 coding sequence is TGTGCCAGCAGCCGCATTGCTGAGAGCTCCTACAATGAGCAGTTCTTC. Translated: CASSRIAESSYNEQFF. The genes are TRBV4-2 and TRBJ2-1; D gene unclear. Germline V gene data show CDR1 as LGHNA and CDR2 as YNFKEQ. The ends were cut back, 4 bases at V and 0 bases at J, with 13 bases in the middle. CDR3 length: 16 residues.

The rearrangement joins TRBV9 to TRBJ2-7; 10 bases match TRBD2. This CDR3 region has 16 residues. Trimming cost V 4 bases and J 4 bases; bases outside gene matches: 11. CDR1 and CDR2 from the germline V gene are SGDLS and YYNGEE. CDR3 residues: CASSPRGTSEIYEQYF. The CDR3 DNA sequence: TGTGCCAGCAGCCCACGGGGGACTAGCGAAATATACGAGCAGTACTTC.

This chain uses TRBV4-2 with TRBJ2-7; TRBD2 is a possible D gene (6 bases). CDR3 length equals 16 residues. Germline values: CDR1 LGHNA, CDR2 YNFKEQ. V was trimmed by 0 bases and J by 5 bases, leaving 17 bases between them. This chain's CDR3 is CASSQESRESSDEQYF. CDR3 DNA: TGTGCCAGCAGCCAAGAATCGCGGGAATCGTCCGACGAGCAGTACTTC.

For the CDR3, the DNA is TGTGCCAGCAGCGTAGTGGGAGATGGTTCACCCCTCCACTTT. Translated: CASSVVGDGSPLHF. The V and J genes are TRBV9 and TRBJ1-6, with D unresolved. The CDR3 has 14 residues. Germline loops: CDR1 SGDLS, CDR2 YYNGEE. V lost 0 bases, J lost 9 bases, and 10 bases lay in between.

The chain is built from TRBV7-3 and TRBJ2-1; 8 bases are a match to TRBD2. Germline V gene lookup returns CDR1 SGHTA and CDR2 FQGTGA. There are 15 residues in the CDR3. Trimming removed 6 bases from V and 2 bases from J; junction bases left unmatched: 6. The CDR3 DNA reads TGTGCCAGCAGTTTAGCGGGGCCCACCTACAATGAGCAGTTCTTC. It yields the protein CASSLAGPTYNEQFF.

At least ten counts were recorded for this clone. This chain uses TRBV3-1 (or the pseudogene TRBV3-2) with TRBJ2-7; 11 positions agree with TRBD2. Germline V gene data show CDR1 as LGHDT and CDR2 as YNNKEL (reference sequence). This CDR3 has 15 amino acids. The J segment lost 2 bases and the V segment lost 5 bases, leaving 5 bases of the junction unmatched. CDR3 coding DNA: TGTGCCAGCAGCGTAGGGACTAGCGGTACCTACGAGCAGTACTTC. It specifies CASSVGTSGTYEQYF.

The sample holds a few counts of this clone. The chain joins TRBV16 to TRBJ2-5; 9 positions match TRBD1. In germline, CDR1 is KGHSY, CDR2 FQNENV. This CDR3 comprises 17 residues. Trimming took 4 bases from V and 4 from J; bases not matched to a gene: 13. The CDR3 DNA is TGTGCCAGCAGCCTAATCTATGGACAGGGGTATCTAGAGACCCAGTACTTC. This encodes CASSLIYGQGYLETQYF. Full variable domain (remainder filled in from reference TRBV16 and TRBJ2-5): GEEVAQTPKHLVRGEGQKAKLYCAPIKGHSYVFWYQQVLKNEFKFLISFQNENVFDETGMPKERFSAKCLPNSPCSLEIQATKLEDSAVYFCASSLIYGQGYLETQYFGPGTRLLVL.

The V call is TRBV11-3, the J call TRBJ2-5; D is unclear. This CDR3 is 14 amino acids long. Germline V gives CDR1 SGHNT, CDR2 YENEEA. Trimming took off 1 base at V and 5 bases at J, with 11 bases between the two ends. The CDR3 spells CASSLVSVSETQYF. The DNA for the CDR3 is TGTGCCAGCAGCTTAGTGTCAGTTTCTGAGACCCAGTACTTC.

A remark on this clone: Other DNA sequences in this sample translate to the same CDR3. V gene TRBV6-5 combines with J gene TRBJ1-2; a possible D gene is TRBD1 (6 bases). V was clipped by 5 bases and J by 4 bases, with 11 bases between them. CDR1 is MNHEY and CDR2 is SVGAGI in the germline V gene. The CDR3 totals 13 residues. Written as DNA, the CDR3 is TGTGCCAGCAGTCGGACAGTAGCCTATGGCTACACCTTC. It encodes CASSRTVAYGYTF.

This rearrangement joins TRBV27 to TRBJ2-7; 11 bases map to TRBD2. V lost 7 bases to trimming and J lost 4 bases; unmatched junction nucleotides: 3. CDR3 size: 13 residues. Germline CDR1 and CDR2: MNHEY and SMNVEV (reference sequence). As DNA, the CDR3 is TGTGCCAGCACCCCTAGCGGGAGGTACGAGCAGTACTTC. Protein sequence: CASTPSGRYEQYF.

Many counts were recorded for this clone. The chain combines TRBV27 with TRBJ2-1; D might be TRBD2 (6 bases). The germline gives CDR1 MNHEY, CDR2 SMNVEV (reference sequence). This CDR3 has 14 amino acids. V lost 1 base to trimming and J lost 6 bases, with 10 bases between them. DNA for the CDR3: TGTGCCAGCAGTTTATTGGGGGGTGGCAATGAGCAGTTCTTC. It translates to CASSLLGGGNEQFF.

The chain links TRBV9 to TRBJ2-2; TRBD2 matches at 7 bases. This CDR3 has 17 residues. Germline V CDR1 and CDR2: SGDLS, YYNGEE. After removal of 3 bases from V and 0 bases from J, the junction contained 8 bases not matched to a gene. Written as DNA, the CDR3 is TGTGCCAGCAGCGCTACCCCCGGACTAGCGAACACCGGGGAGCTGTTTTTT. This codes for CASSATPGLANTGELFF.

This rearrangement joins TRBV5-6 to TRBJ2-1, with 10 bases identical to TRBD2. Trimming took 6 bases from V and 0 from J; bases not matched to a gene: 3. Germline CDR1 reads SGHDT; CDR2 reads YYEEEE. The CDR3 contains 15 residues. The CDR3 DNA reads as TGTGCCAGCAACGGACTAGCGGCCTCCTACAATGAGCAGTTCTTC. Translated, it gives CASNGLAASYNEQFF.

The genes are TRBV14 and TRBJ2-1, with D maybe TRBD1 (6 bases). The germline V and J ends were trimmed by 2 bases and 1 base, with 9 bases remaining between them. Germline V gives CDR1 SGHDN, CDR2 FVKESK. This CDR3 is 15 amino acids long. This chain's CDR3 is CASSQRQGSYNEQFF. As DNA, the CDR3 is TGTGCCAGCAGCCAACGGCAGGGGTCCTACAATGAGCAGTTCTTC.

The chain employs TRBV12-1 and TRBJ2-7; no check of the table's D call, TRBD2, against the DNA was made. TRBV12-1 is recorded as a pseudogene. CDR3 length equals 16 residues. The CDR3 DNA reads as TGTGCCAGCAACCGCACAAAGCGGGTGGACTCCTACGAGCAGTACTTC. Translating gives CASNRTKRVDSYEQYF.

This rearrangement joins TRBV3-1 (or the pseudogene TRBV3-2) to TRBJ2-7, with D possibly TRBD2 on 6 matching bases. The CDR3 runs to 14 residues. V lost 0 bases and J lost 7, with 13 bases in between. In germline, CDR1 is LGHDT, CDR2 YNNKEL (reference sequence). The CDR3 reads CASSQDPGLVEQYF. The CDR3, as DNA: TGTGCCAGCAGCCAAGACCCGGGACTGGTTGAGCAGTACTTC.

The rearrangement uses TRBV18 and TRBJ2-1, with D possibly called TRBD1 or TRBD2 (6 bases each). This CDR3 region has 16 residues. The V gene lost 8 bases and the J gene lost 4 bases, with 21 bases spanning the gap. Germline CDR1 KGHSH, CDR2 LQKENI. CDR3: CASTLALRGNYNEQFF. Written as DNA, the CDR3 is TGTGCCAGCACACTAGCTTTAAGGGGGAATTACAATGAGCAGTTCTTC.

The V and J genes are TRBV14 and TRBJ1-4; TRBD1 aligns across 10 bases. Germline V lookup: CDR1 SGHDN, CDR2 FVKESK. There are 14 residues in the CDR3. Trimming cost V 7 bases and J 7 bases; bases outside gene matches: 6. In nucleotides, the CDR3 is TGTGCCAGCAACCGACAGGGGGCGGGTGAAAAACTGTTTTTT. This codes for CASNRQGAGEKLFF.

The J gene is TRBJ2-1, the V gene TRBV5-1, with 10 bases lining up with TRBD2. This CDR3 contains 20 residues. Losses at the gene ends were 4 bases for V and 4 bases for J; bases not matched to a gene: 20. Germline V lookup: CDR1 SGHRS, CDR2 YFSETQ. The CDR3 nucleotides read TGCGCCAGCAGCCAGACGAGCTATGGAGCGCGGACTAGCGGTTACAATGAGCAGTTCTTC. This codes for CASSQTSYGARTSGYNEQFF.